Listed here are 21 T cell receptor beta chains from one sample, sequenced in a study of cytomegalovirus exposure and HLA in healthy donors. Primers included in the PCR were 60 Vbeta and 13 Jbeta primers. Sequencing used immunoSEQ multiplex PCR; TCRdb keeps in-frame clones, though not all of them. Here the sample spans about 180,000 clones, more than 65% being singletons. Sequencing was carried out using PBMCs. These receptors all come from a woman aged 25 to 39 in good health and CMV-seropositive.

This chain uses TRBV19 with TRBJ1-3; 7 nucleotides align to TRBD1. Trimming took 5 bases from V and 4 from J; bases not matched to a gene: 11. CDR3 length equals 16 residues. In germline, CDR1 is LNHDA, CDR2 SQIVND (reference sequence). The CDR3 loop reads CASSPRDSHRGNTIYF. Here the CDR3 DNA reads TGTGCCAGTAGTCCCCGGGACAGCCATCGAGGAAACACCATATATTTT.

The chain uses TRBV4-3 and TRBJ1-3; tentative D call: TRBD1 (5 bases). The V end was cut by 6 bases, the J end by 2 bases, with 23 bases between. CDR1 is LGHNA and CDR2 is YSLEER in the germline V gene. This CDR3 has 18 residues. Here the CDR3 DNA reads TGCGCCAGCAGTCCCCGGGCGCCCAGGGTGAAAGCTGGAAACACCATATATTTT. Its protein is CASSPRAPRVKAGNTIYF.

The chain is built from TRBV9 and TRBJ2-5, with 15 bases fitting TRBD2. Per germline, CDR1 SGDLS and CDR2 YYNGEE. V lost 4 bases and J lost 5; bases outside the gene matches: 12. The CDR3 totals 18 residues. The CDR3 here is CASSPIRTSGGAIETQYF. The CDR3, as DNA: TGTGCCAGCAGCCCTATTAGGACTAGCGGGGGGGCAATCGAGACCCAGTACTTC.

V gene TRBV19 combines with J gene TRBJ1-2; D gene uncertain. Germline CDR1 is LNHDA and CDR2 is SQIVND (reference sequence). The CDR3 covers 14 residues. V was clipped by 0 bases and J by 1 base, with 6 bases between them. CDR3 bases: TGTGCCAGTAGTATAGAACGGAGTAACTATGGCTACACCTTC. It specifies CASSIERSNYGYTF.

This rearrangement joins TRBV4-1 to TRBJ1-6; TRBD1 matches 7 bases. Germline CDR1 reads MGHRA; CDR2 reads YSYEKL. V gave up 0 bases and J gave up 6 bases; unmatched junction bases: 8. The CDR3 is 17 residues long. The CDR3 DNA sequence: TGCGCCAGCAGCCAAGATAAACTTGGACAGGCTAATTCACCCCTCCACTTT. Its translation: CASSQDKLGQANSPLHF.

This sequence joins TRBV4-3 and TRBJ2-7; the D is unclear. Trimming cost V 1 base and J 9 bases, with 13 bases left between them. From germline, CDR1 is LGHNA and CDR2 YSLEER. The CDR3 totals 13 residues. The CDR3 is CASSQGRGAPQYF. CDR3 coding DNA: TGCGCCAGCAGCCAAGGCCGAGGAGCGCCGCAGTACTTC.

This rearrangement joins TRBV10-3 to TRBJ2-7, with D unresolved. Germline V gene sequence: CDR1 ENHRY, CDR2 SYGVKD. Trimming took off 2 bases at V and 8 bases at J, with 10 bases between the two ends. This CDR3 contains 12 residues. This chain's CDR3 is CAISETLVKQYF. In nucleotides, the CDR3 is TGTGCCATCAGTGAGACCCTAGTCAAGCAGTACTTC.

The chain uses TRBV6-5 and TRBJ1-5, with D tentatively TRBD1 (5 bases). Germline V gives CDR1 MNHEY, CDR2 SVGAGI. The length of the CDR3 is 13 residues. The V end was cut by 10 bases, the J end by 3 bases, with 13 bases between. The CDR3 loop is CATSRGDNQPQHF. The CDR3 DNA reads TGTGCCACCTCACGGGGGGACAATCAGCCCCAGCATTTT.

The chain is built from TRBV2 and TRBJ2-2; the match to TRBD1 covers 9 bases. Germline V gene data show CDR1 as SNHLY and CDR2 as FYNNEI. After removal of 4 bases from V and 3 bases from J, the junction contained 0 bases not matched to a gene. The CDR3 extends over 14 amino acids. As DNA, the CDR3 is TGTGCCAGCAGTGGACAGGGGGACACCGGGGAGCTGTTTTTT. Protein product: CASSGQGDTGELFF. The entire variable domain, with the rest obtained from reference TRBV2 and TRBJ2-2, is as follows: EPEVTQTPSHQVTQMGQEVILRCVPISNHLYFYWYRQILGQKVEFLVSFYNNEISEKSEIFDDQFSVERPDGSNFTLKIRSTKLEDSAMYFCASSGQGDTGELFFGEGSRLTVL.

The chain carries TRBV6-5 and TRBJ2-1; the D is unclear. V was clipped by 1 base and J by 5 bases, with 6 bases between them. The germline V gene encodes CDR1 MNHEY and CDR2 SVGAGI. This CDR3 has 13 residues. CDR3 nucleotides: TGTGCCAGCAGTTACTTAGCAAACAATGAGCAGTTCTTC. Translated: CASSYLANNEQFF.

This clone was seen only a few times. The chain has TRBV5-1 and TRBJ1-1; TRBD1 matches at 7 bases. The germline gives CDR1 SGHRS, CDR2 YFSETQ. CDR3 length: 15 amino acids. The J segment lost 5 bases and the V segment lost 1 base, leaving 8 bases of the junction unmatched. The CDR3 is CASSLLSTGDTEAFF. The DNA for the CDR3 is TGCGCCAGCAGCTTGCTCTCCACAGGGGATACTGAAGCTTTCTTT.

This clone was recorded a few times. This CDR3 reads CASSLVLTGRSYEQYF. Here the CDR3 DNA reads TGTGCCAGCAGCTTAGTGTTGACAGGCCGCTCCTACGAGCAGTACTTC. The chain uses TRBV7-2 and TRBJ2-7; D perhaps matches TRBD1 (6 bases). The germline V gene encodes CDR1 SGHTA and CDR2 FQGNSA. The CDR3 consists of 16 residues. Trimming left V 1 base short and J 0 bases short, with 13 bases between.

This clone was observed a handful of times. The rearrangement links TRBV28 to TRBJ1-1; 9 nucleotides agree with TRBD1. The CDR3 runs to 14 residues. Germline V lookup: CDR1 MDHEN, CDR2 SYDVKM. The trim removed 2 bases at V and 4 bases at J, leaving 2 bases unmatched. The CDR3 region is CASSLGTGFTEAFF. CDR3 in DNA: TGTGCCAGCAGTTTAGGGACAGGGTTCACTGAAGCTTTCTTT.

The chain recombines TRBV6-1 with TRBJ2-3; the D gene is possibly TRBD1 (7 bases). Germline V CDR1 and CDR2: MNHNS, SASEGT. The germline V and J ends were trimmed by 7 bases and 4 bases, with 18 bases remaining between them. The CDR3 spans 15 residues. The CDR3 sequence: CASILTGTVADTQYF. The CDR3 DNA sequence: TGTGCCAGCATTCTGACAGGGACTGTGGCAGATACGCAGTATTTT.

Here the CDR3 DNA reads TGTGCCAGCAGTTTATCCCCACCCGGACAGGGAAATGAAAAACTGTTTTTT. It specifies CASSLSPPGQGNEKLFF. The gene calls are TRBV28 and TRBJ1-4, with 8 nucleotides matching TRBD1. This CDR3 has 17 residues. Germline V gene lookup returns CDR1 MDHEN and CDR2 SYDVKM. V shed 1 base and J 5 bases; nucleotides not matched to a gene: 9.

J is TRBJ2-5 and V is TRBV7-3, with 9 positions matching TRBD2. V lost 2 bases, J lost 5 bases, and 6 bases stayed unmatched. The CDR3 loop spans 15 amino acids. The germline gives CDR1 SGHTA, CDR2 FQGTGA. The DNA for the CDR3 is TGTGCCAGCAGCTTAGCGGGGGGGCAATCGGAGACCCAGTACTTC. This encodes CASSLAGGQSETQYF.

The genes are TRBV11-3 and TRBJ2-6, with a possible D match to TRBD2 (7 bases). CDR1 and CDR2 (germline): SGHNT, YENEEA. V lost 5 bases and J lost 0, with 20 bases in between. This CDR3 spans 19 amino acids. CDR3 region: CASSTWEGGPNSGANVLTF. DNA of the CDR3: TGTGCCAGCAGCACATGGGAGGGGGGCCCAAACTCTGGGGCCAACGTCCTGACTTTC. Together with reference TRBV11-3 and TRBJ2-6, the CDR3 gives the full variable domain: EAGVVQSPRYKIIEKKQPVAFWCNPISGHNTLYWYLQNLGQGPELLIRYENEEAVDDSQLPKDRFSAERLKGVDSTLKIQPAELGDSAVYLCASSTWEGGPNSGANVLTFGAGSRLTVL.

This rearrangement joins TRBV4-3 to TRBJ2-1; TRBD2 might be the D (5 bases). Per the germline V gene, CDR1 is LGHNA and CDR2 is YSLEER. This CDR3 has 16 amino acids. Trimming left V 1 base short and J 5 bases short, with 15 bases between. CDR3 in amino acids: CASSQVGGYPHNEQFF. CDR3 sequence (DNA): TGCGCCAGCAGCCAAGTCGGAGGCTATCCGCACAATGAGCAGTTCTTC.

The sample holds a few counts of this clone. The rearrangement joins TRBV7-2 to TRBJ1-1, with D possibly being TRBD1 (6 bases). V lost 3 bases and J lost 4, with 15 bases in between. Germline assignment: CDR1 SGHTA and CDR2 FQGNSA. This CDR3 comprises 15 residues. This CDR3 is CASSLTGQRGTEAFF. CDR3 DNA: TGTGCCAGCAGCTTGACAGGACAGAGGGGCACTGAAGCTTTCTTT. Based on the CDR3 plus reference TRBV7-2 and TRBJ1-1, the full variable domain is GAGVSQSPSNKVTEKGKDVELRCDPISGHTALYWYRQSLGQGLEFLIYFQGNSAPDKSGLPSDRFSAERTGGSVSTLTIQRTQQEDSAVYLCASSLTGQRGTEAFFGQGTRLTVV.

The chain is built from TRBV7-6 and TRBJ2-2, with 7 nucleotides matching TRBD2. CDR1 SGHVS and CDR2 FNYEAQ come from the germline V gene. The CDR3 covers 18 residues. J gave up 0 bases and V 5 bases, and 12 bases lay outside the gene matches. The CDR3 sequence: CASSVAPVLAPNTGELFF. The CDR3 DNA sequence: TGTGCCAGCAGCGTGGCCCCCGTACTAGCGCCGAACACCGGGGAGCTGTTTTTT.

J is TRBJ2-7 and V is TRBV28, with 9 nucleotides matching TRBD1. V was clipped by 2 bases and J by 1 base; unmatched bases: 6. Germline V gene sequence: CDR1 MDHEN, CDR2 SYDVKM. The CDR3 extends over 16 amino acids. The CDR3 loop is CASSLAGTGNSYEQYF. As DNA, the CDR3 is TGTGCCAGCAGTTTAGCCGGGACAGGGAATTCCTACGAGCAGTACTTC.